One and the same sample provided the 24 T cell receptor beta chains below, sequenced in a study of blood T cell repertoires in COVID-19. Profiled with immunoSEQ multiplex PCR; TCRdb holds only in-frame clones, not every one. In the table there are about 250,000 clones, around 90% of which are singletons. Source material: peripheral blood. These receptors came from a woman aged 25 to 39 with acute or convalescent COVID-19.

The V call is TRBV19, the J call TRBJ2-1; D is uncertain. V gave up 7 bases and J gave up 0 bases, with 10 bases separating them. Germline assignment: CDR1 LNHDA and CDR2 SQIVND (reference sequence). The CDR3 consists of 14 residues. CDR3 nucleotide sequence: TGTGCCAGTACCATGGGCAGCTCCTACAATGAGCAGTTCTTC. It translates to CASTMGSSYNEQFF.

This sequence joins TRBV13 and TRBJ2-1; TRBD2 matches 10 bases. With V trimmed by 5 bases and J by 4 bases, 2 bases remained unmatched. This CDR3 has 14 amino acids. Germline V gene lookup returns CDR1 PRHDT and CDR2 FYEKMQ (reference sequence). The CDR3 reads CASSKREGYNEQFF. The CDR3, as DNA: TGTGCCAGCAGCAAGCGGGAGGGTTACAATGAGCAGTTCTTC.

V usage is TRBV27 and J usage is TRBJ1-2; D gene unclear. Trimming removed 6 bases at V and 8 bases at J, with 22 bases between. The CDR3 length is 15 residues. Germline V gene sequence: CDR1 MNHEY, CDR2 SMNVEV (reference sequence). The CDR3 DNA reads as TGTGCCAGCAGGGATGCGGGAGTGGGGATATTCGGCTACACCTTC. This translates into CASRDAGVGIFGYTF.

The count of this clone is one. The V and J genes are TRBV12-5 and TRBJ2-7, with 8 bases aligning to TRBD2. After removal of 0 bases from V and 2 bases from J, the junction contained 12 bases not matched to a gene. Germline-derived CDR1 and CDR2 are LGHNT and FRNRAP. CDR3 size: 18 residues. CDR3 in amino acids: CASGLVTSPGLGAYEQYF. As DNA, the CDR3 is TGTGCTAGTGGTTTGGTTACATCCCCGGGACTAGGAGCCTACGAGCAGTACTTC.

This clone was picked up a small number of times. The chain couples TRBV13 to TRBJ1-6; 7 bases align to TRBD1. The CDR3 is made up of 16 amino acids. The germline gives CDR1 PRHDT, CDR2 FYEKMQ (reference sequence). Unmatched junction bases numbered 7, after V lost 5 bases and J lost 3 bases. CDR3 DNA: TGTGCCAGCAGCACCCGACAGGGAGGCTATAATTCACCCCTCCACTTT. Amino acids: CASSTRQGGYNSPLHF.

This chain uses TRBV21-1 with TRBJ2-3; the table calls TRBD1, which could not be checked here. TRBV21-1 is listed as a pseudogene. This CDR3 spans 16 amino acids. The CDR3 DNA follows: TGTGCCAGCAGCAACCCCCGGGACAAATTCACAGATACGCAGTATTTT. This sequence encodes CASSNPRDKFTDTQYF.

The chain carries TRBV4-2 and TRBJ2-7, with 13 bases fitting TRBD2. This CDR3 is 16 amino acids long. After removal of 2 bases from V and 3 bases from J, the junction contained 4 bases not matched to a gene. Germline CDR1 and CDR2: LGHNA and YNFKEQ. In nucleotides, the CDR3 is TGTGCCAGCAGCCAAACCGGGACTAGCGGGGACTACGAGCAGTACTTC. Translation: CASSQTGTSGDYEQYF.

This chain connects TRBV7-2 to TRBJ2-3; tentative D call: TRBD1 (6 bases). Germline-derived CDR1 and CDR2 are SGHTA and FQGNSA. The CDR3 contains 14 residues. V shed 5 bases and J shed 4 bases, with 13 bases lying between them. The CDR3 sequence: CASSLQGLADTQYF. The CDR3 DNA is TGTGCCAGCAGCCTCCAGGGGTTGGCAGATACGCAGTATTTT.

The V gene is TRBV18, the J gene TRBJ2-2; D may be TRBD2 (6 bases). V was cut by 3 bases and J by 0 bases, with 11 bases left in between. This CDR3 contains 16 residues. CDR1 is KGHSH and CDR2 is LQKENI in the germline V gene. The CDR3 nucleotides read TGTGCCAGCTCACCTACTAGCAGATCGAACACCGGGGAGCTGTTTTTT. Residues: CASSPTSRSNTGELFF.

The V and J genes are TRBV19 and TRBJ2-7, with 8 bases matching TRBD2. V was pared by 4 bases and J by 5 bases, with 13 bases of the junction left unmatched. Per germline, CDR1 LNHDA and CDR2 SQIVND (reference sequence). The CDR3 covers 16 residues. CDR3 coding DNA: TGTGCCAGTAGTACGGGTTTCCAGCGGGAGTCGGACGAGCAGTACTTC. Translation gives CASSTGFQRESDEQYF. Full variable domain (outside the CDR3, taken from reference TRBV19 and TRBJ2-7): DGGITQSPKYLFRKEGQNVTLSCEQNLNHDAMYWYRQDPGQGLRLIYYSQIVNDFQKGDIAEGYSVSREKKESFPLTVTSAQKNPTAFYLCASSTGFQRESDEQYFGPGTRLTVT.

The chain is built from TRBV6-2 or TRBV6-3 and TRBJ2-4; 7 nucleotides agree with TRBD1. This CDR3 has 14 amino acids. Germline CDR1 is MNHEY and CDR2 is SVGEGT. Trimming cost V 2 bases and J 7 bases; bases outside gene matches: 5. The CDR3 nucleotides are TGTGCCAGCAGTTACGACAGGGTCGCTAACATTCAGTACTTC. It is translated as CASSYDRVANIQYF.

The gene calls are TRBV19 and TRBJ1-2; TRBD1 matches at 9 bases. V shed 9 bases and J 5 bases; nucleotides not matched to a gene: 4. Germline CDR1 LNHDA, CDR2 SQIVND (reference sequence). The CDR3 loop spans 12 amino acids. CDR3 in amino acids: CASTGTGYGYTF. CDR3 DNA: TGTGCCAGCACCGGGACAGGGTATGGCTACACCTTC.

The J gene is TRBJ2-2, the V gene TRBV27; 10 nucleotides match TRBD2. The germline gives CDR1 MNHEY, CDR2 SMNVEV (reference sequence). This CDR3 has 18 amino acids. V dropped 0 bases and J dropped 3; count of bases not matched to a gene: 7. The CDR3 loop reads CASSLSWASGRYTGELFF. The CDR3 DNA sequence: TGTGCCAGCAGTTTATCGTGGGCTAGCGGGAGATACACCGGGGAGCTGTTTTTT.

The chain combines TRBV9 with TRBJ1-2, with TRBD1 as a possible D gene (6 bases). The germline gives CDR1 SGDLS, CDR2 YYNGEE. The V and J ends lost 0 bases and 0 bases respectively, with 15 bases between them. The CDR3 consists of 17 residues. The CDR3 loop reads CASSVGGARTANYGYTF. CDR3 coding DNA: TGTGCCAGCAGCGTAGGAGGGGCCCGGACAGCTAACTATGGCTACACCTTC.

DNA for the CDR3: TGCACCAGCAGCGAGATCCGAGTGAAAACCTCTGGAAACACCATATATTTT. Its translation: CTSSEIRVKTSGNTIYF. The chain combines TRBV1 with TRBJ1-3. TRBV1 is a pseudogene segment. This CDR3 has 17 amino acids.

The J gene is TRBJ2-4, the V gene TRBV30; TRBD1 aligns across 8 bases. The length of the CDR3 is 14 residues. In germline, CDR1 is GTSNPN, CDR2 SVGIG (reference sequence). Losses at the gene ends were 0 bases for V and 11 bases for J; bases not matched to a gene: 9. The CDR3 loop reads CAWSVSGQGAVQYF. Here the CDR3 DNA reads TGTGCCTGGAGTGTATCAGGGCAGGGGGCGGTTCAGTACTTC.

This chain links TRBV18 with TRBJ1-3; D might be TRBD1 (6 bases). In germline, CDR1 is KGHSH, CDR2 LQKENI. The V end was cut by 2 bases, the J end by 0 bases, with 11 bases between. The CDR3 loop spans 16 amino acids. The CDR3 DNA is TGTGCCAGCTCACCAACACAGGGAAACTCTGGAAACACCATATATTTT. Translated, it gives CASSPTQGNSGNTIYF.

The V and J genes are TRBV13 and TRBJ2-1; 8 positions agree with TRBD2. CDR3 length: 15 residues. Germline CDR1 reads PRHDT; CDR2 reads FYEKMQ (reference sequence). The trim removed 7 bases at V and 3 bases at J, leaving 8 bases unmatched. The CDR3 sequence is CASNRAGAVYNEQFF. DNA of the CDR3: TGTGCCAGCAACAGAGCGGGAGCTGTCTACAATGAGCAGTTCTTC.

This sequence joins TRBV6-2 or TRBV6-3 and TRBJ2-5; 7 bases align to TRBD1. Germline assignment: CDR1 MNHEY and CDR2 SVGEGT. V trimming: 4 bases; J trimming: 0 bases; junction bases outside the gene matches: 2. The CDR3 totals 14 residues. The CDR3 region is CASSLTGYQETQYF. The DNA for the CDR3 is TGTGCCAGCAGTTTGACAGGGTACCAAGAGACCCAGTACTTC.

The gene calls are TRBV7-3 and TRBJ2-2; unclear D gene. V lost 1 base and J 5 bases, leaving 11 bases between the germline ends. CDR1 is SGHTA and CDR2 is FQGTGA in the germline V gene. The CDR3 runs 15 residues. The DNA for the CDR3 is TGTGCCAGCAGCTTAAGTCCGTTTGCGACCGGGGAGCTGTTTTTT. This codes for CASSLSPFATGELFF.

The rearrangement joins TRBV6-5 to TRBJ1-4, with D unclear. V was pared by 2 bases and J by 7 bases, with 17 bases between. CDR1 and CDR2 from the germline V gene are MNHEY and SVGAGI. The CDR3 is made up of 16 amino acids. This CDR3 reads CASSYLVGSGGEKLFF. CDR3 nucleotide sequence: TGTGCCAGCAGTTACCTAGTGGGGAGTGGTGGTGAAAAACTGTTTTTT.

This clone turned up a few times. V gene TRBV30 combines with J gene TRBJ1-2, with D possibly being TRBD1 (5 bases). Trimming removed 1 base at V and 8 bases at J, with 14 bases between. There are 13 residues in the CDR3. The V gene's germline CDR1 is GTSNPN and CDR2 SVGIG (reference sequence). In DNA form, the CDR3 reads TGTGCCTGGAGTGAACGCAGGGCGGGAGGCTACACCTTC. Its translation is CAWSERRAGGYTF.

The CDR3 protein is CASSAGGITDTQYF. The CDR3 nucleotides are TGCGCCAGCAGCGCGGGAGGGATCACAGATACGCAGTATTTT. V and J are TRBV5-1 and TRBJ2-3, with 9 bases matching TRBD2. V trimming: 4 bases; J trimming: 2 bases; junction bases outside the gene matches: 2. The CDR3 extends over 14 amino acids. CDR1 is SGHRS, CDR2 YFSETQ, per germline.

The chain employs TRBV27 and TRBJ1-4; a possible D gene is TRBD1 (5 bases). The V end lost 5 bases, the J end lost 8 bases, and 9 bases lay between the germline ends. Germline values: CDR1 MNHEY, CDR2 SMNVEV (reference sequence). The CDR3 runs to 12 residues. The CDR3 protein is CASSPRGEKLFF. The CDR3 nucleotides read TGTGCCAGCAGTCCCCGGGGGGAAAAACTGTTTTTT.